These 13 T cell receptor beta chains were all obtained from the same sample, sequenced in a study of T cell clusters in autoimmune cytopenias. TRB rearrangements were amplified by touch-down multiplex PCR with mixed TRB-A/B primers. TCRdb reworked the multiplex PCR reads into one entry per CDR3 protein, no DNA. This sample's clone table lists around 4,100 distinct CDR3 sequences. TRB was amplified from approximately 250 ng of peripheral blood genomic DNA per sample. This same sample was also taken into another study, of T cell repertoires in aging, cancer and after chemotherapy.

What was sequenced was peripheral blood. These receptors originate from a human donor in good health.

The V gene is TRBV19, the J gene TRBJ2-5; TCRdb outputs TRBD2, but without DNA this stays unchecked. CDR1 is LNHDA, CDR2 SQIVND, per germline (reference sequence). This CDR3 contains 14 residues. CDR3 amino acids: CASSPRWAEETQYF.

This sequence joins TRBV27 and TRBJ1-6; TCRdb indicates TRBD1, and absent DNA this call remains unverified. Germline V gives CDR1 MNHEY, CDR2 SMNVEV (reference sequence). The CDR3 consists of 15 residues. CDR3 residues: CASSVRTGHNSPLHF.

The V call is TRBV24-1, the J call TRBJ1-1; TCRdb lists TRBD1, though no DNA is available to test this call. The V gene's germline CDR1 is KGHDR and CDR2 SFDVKD. CDR3 length: 14 residues. CDR3 sequence reads: CATENSGDRTEAFF.

The rearrangement uses TRBV12-3 or TRBV12-4 and TRBJ1-1; TCRdb calls TRBD1, which cannot be checked without DNA. The CDR3 length is 14 residues. CDR3 residues: CASSGQGMNTEAFF.

The chain joins TRBV7-6 to TRBJ1-1; TCRdb outputs TRBD1, but without DNA this stays unchecked. This CDR3 region has 15 residues. Germline loops: CDR1 SGHVS, CDR2 FNYEAQ. CDR3: CASSPTGYMNTEAFF.

According to its frequency, this clonotype is medium-sized (0.01 to 0.1%). The chain couples TRBV6-2 or TRBV6-3 to TRBJ2-7. This CDR3 spans 13 amino acids. The V gene's germline CDR1 is MNHEY and CDR2 SVGEGT. The CDR3 loop reads CASSRTVLYEQYF.

By frequency, this clonotype is medium-sized. This sequence joins TRBV19 and TRBJ2-3; the TCRdb call, TRBD2, lacks DNA for checking. Per germline, CDR1 LNHDA and CDR2 SQIVND (reference sequence). There are 15 residues in the CDR3. CDR3 loop: CASRQTSGSADTQYF. Drawing the rest from reference TRBV19 and TRBJ2-3, the complete variable domain is DGGITQSPKYLFRKEGQNVTLSCEQNLNHDAMYWYRQDPGQGLRLIYYSQIVNDFQKGDIAEGYSVSREKKESFPLTVTSAQKNPTAFYLCASRQTSGSADTQYFGPGTRLTVL.

Measured by frequency, this clonotype is medium-sized. This chain connects TRBV12-3 or TRBV12-4 to TRBJ2-1; absent DNA, TCRdb's TRBD1 call cannot be checked. CDR3 size: 15 residues. The CDR3 here is CASSRGQGAYNEQFF.

The chain recombines TRBV12-3 or TRBV12-4 with TRBJ2-5; TCRdb returns TRBD2, unconfirmable since there is no DNA. There are 16 residues in the CDR3. The CDR3 loop reads CASSLTRGLPQETQYF.

This chain joins TRBV7-9 and TRBJ2-3; without DNA, the TCRdb call of TRBD2 cannot be checked. Looked up from germline, CDR1 is SEHNR and CDR2 is FQNEAQ (reference sequence). The CDR3 spans 16 residues. The chain's CDR3 is CASSVAGLAGADTQYF.

Measured by frequency, this clonotype is medium-sized. The rearrangement joins TRBV12-3 or TRBV12-4 to TRBJ2-1; TCRdb selects TRBD1, and the lack of DNA leaves this call unchecked. The CDR3 contains 12 residues. The CDR3 region is CASSLSGNMQFF.

The chain is built from TRBV7-9 and TRBJ2-6; TCRdb names TRBD1, which stays unverified in the absence of DNA. This CDR3 is built from 15 residues. Germline loops: CDR1 SEHNR, CDR2 FQNEAQ (reference sequence). The CDR3 here is CASTPRGAGANVLTF. Based on the CDR3 plus reference TRBV7-9 and TRBJ2-6, the full variable domain is DTGVSQNPRHKITKRGQNVTFRCDPISEHNRLYWYRQTLGQGPEFLTYFQNEAQLEKSRLLSDRFSAERPKGSFSTLEIQRTEQGDSAMYLCASTPRGAGANVLTFGAGSRLTVL.

This clonotype is identified as medium-sized (0.01 to 0.1%) from frequency. V gene TRBV29-1 combines with J gene TRBJ2-3; as DNA is missing, the TRBD2 call by TCRdb cannot be tested. This CDR3 is built from 18 residues. Per germline, CDR1 SQVTM and CDR2 ANQGSEA. This CDR3 is CSVEDWSSSGGASDTQYF.